The sequence of this TCR beta chain was determined in a study of control samples from healthy donors and cancer patients. There are a few counts of this clone. This CDR3 region has 17 residues. The V end lost 2 bases, the J end lost 2 bases, and 17 bases lay between the germline ends. CDR1 and CDR2 (germline): KGHSH, LQKENI. Clones were sequenced by immunoSEQ multiplex PCR, and TCRdb holds only the in-frame ones, with some missing. The sample has about 150,000 clones, 75% to 90% seen once; the top ten hold over 4.5%. Input material: blood. This TCR derives from a man under 40 in good health. The chain couples TRBV18 to TRBJ2-3; weak D call: TRBD2 (5 bases). CDR3 protein: CASSPAYRDDTTDTQYF. The CDR3 DNA reads TGTGCCAGCTCACCAGCCTACCGGGATGATACCACAGATACGCAGTATTTT.